This TCR beta chain was profiled in a study of OX40 agonist ivuxolimab in advanced cancers. As for the study in general: People in dose escalation had one of these cancers: hepatocellular carcinoma, melanoma, renal cell or head and neck cancer. Partial responses were seen in three patients, one with hepatocellular carcinoma and two with cutaneous melanoma. The study's findings and limits: Doses of 0.1 to 3.0 mg/kg were accompanied by clonal expansion of CD4+ and CD8+ blood T cells by week 6.

In its sample, this clone is medium-sized (0.01 to 0.1%). Its antigen is as yet unknown. TCRdb's copy holds only in-frame clones and misses some; the assay was immunoSEQ multiplex PCR. The sample holds approximately 30,000 clones, around 81% seen once. V lost 5 bases and J 3 bases, leaving 26 bases between the germline ends. Per the germline V gene, CDR1 is SEHNR and CDR2 is FQNEAQ (reference sequence). The CDR3 consists of 19 residues. The chain uses TRBV7-9 and TRBJ2-1, with D perhaps TRBD2 (6 bases). The sequence derives from an adult with an advanced solid tumor such as melanoma, head and neck, liver or kidney cancer. The sequenced sample was CD4+ or CD8+ T cells sorted from blood, obtained in a trial of the OX40 agonist ivuxolimab. This CDR3 is CASSPDYQRERLSYNEQFF. CDR3 DNA: TGTGCCAGCAGCCCAGACTACCAACGGGAGCGTTTGAGCTACAATGAGCAGTTCTTC.